The rows below give T cell receptor beta chains drawn from one sample of a study of shared clonotypes between healthy human individuals. The protocol was immunoSEQ multiplex PCR, while the TCRdb copy is restricted to in-frame clones and leaves out a portion. Of approximately 2,300,000 clones listed, around 92% were seen once; the top ten hold 0.3% to 0.45%. Sequenced sample: naive CD4+ T cells from PBMCs. These receptor sequences come from a man between 18 and 29 years old in good health. Some clones in this sample may be carry-over from other donors' samples. The CDR3 runs from the conserved cysteine through the conserved F or W. The D gene is left open where the match is weak.

J	V	D	DNA	CDR3
TRBJ1-2	TRBV10-3	TRBD1	TGTGCCATCAGTGAGACTCGGACAGGGGGCGACTATGGCTACACCTTC	CAISETRTGGDYGYTF
TRBJ2-2	TRBV19	.	TGTGCCAGTAGTAGAATAGTGAACACCGGGGAGCTGTTTTTT	CASSRIVNTGELFF
TRBJ2-5	TRBV7-2	.	TGTGCCAGCAGCTATCAGAGGGGTGCAGAAGAGACCCAGTACTTC	CASSYQRGAEETQYF
TRBJ2-1	TRBV27	TRBD2	TGTGCCAGTAGTTTATTCCGGACTAGCGGATACAATGAGCAGTTCTTC	CASSLFRTSGYNEQFF
TRBJ1-3	TRBV28	.	TGTGCCAGCAGCTCCCGTAGGACGGGCGGAAACACCATATATTTT	CASSSRRTGGNTIYF
TRBJ2-1	TRBV6-5	TRBD2	TGTGCCAGCAGTCACTCTAGCGGGAGTTCCGATGAGCAGTTCTTC	CASSHSSGSSDEQFF
TRBJ2-5	TRBV28	TRBD2	TGTGCCAGCAGTTCGGCCGGGAGGGCCGCCGAGACCCAGTACTTC	CASSSAGRAAETQYF
TRBJ2-7	TRBV7-2	TRBD2	TGTGCCAGCAGCTTAGGGGGGACTAGTATGCGCGAGCAGTACTTC	CASSLGGTSMREQYF
TRBJ2-3	TRBV6-1	.	TGTGCCAGCAGTGCCCCCGGGACCGCGCTATCCGGTACGCAGTATTTT	CASSAPGTALSGTQYF
TRBJ1-4	TRBV28	.	TGTGCCAGCAGTGCCCCGGGATCGACAAATGAAAAACTGTTTTTT	CASSAPGSTNEKLFF
TRBJ1-5	TRBV6-5	.	TGTGCCAGCAGCCCGGGCGGGGTTAGCAATCAGCCCCAGCATTTT	CASSPGGVSNQPQHF
TRBJ1-6	TRBV10-3	.	TGTGCCATCAGTGAGACAGGACAGACTTCACCCCTCCACTTT	CAISETGQTSPLHF